This T cell receptor (beta chain) was sequenced for a study of cytomegalovirus exposure and HLA in healthy donors. Sequencing used immunoSEQ multiplex PCR; TCRdb keeps in-frame clones, though not all of them. The sample lists more than 200,000 clones; less than 95% were seen once. This CDR3 contains 14 residues. Trimming shortened V by 5 bases and J by 5 bases, and 12 bases separated the two germline ends. The germline V gene encodes CDR1 LNHDA and CDR2 SQIVND (reference sequence). This clonotype was obtained from a woman between 25 and 40 years old in good health and CMV-seronegative. Sequenced material: PBMCs. The chain has TRBV19 and TRBJ2-2, with D perhaps matching TRBD1 or TRBD2 (6 bases each). The CDR3 loop reads CASSAGHLTGELFF. For the CDR3, the DNA is TGTGCCAGTAGTGCGGGACACTTGACCGGGGAGCTGTTTTTT.